These T cell receptor beta chains were read from a single sample in a study of T cells in Graves' hyperthyroidism and ophthalmopathy. Each CDR3 protein gets one entry after TCRdb re-called the multiplex PCR reads with MiXCR. The data contain approximately 480,000 distinct CDR3 sequences, around 20% of them singletons. The specimen was blood. Source of these receptors: a man aged 18 to 29 with Graves' hyperthyroidism. Both conserved end residues are part of each CDR3. The order of the fields is clone size, J gene, CDR3 length, D gene, V gene, CDR3 DNA, CDR3 protein. The D gene is left open where the match is weak. Size is omitted from some rows. Given values are once, few, many or a class for expanded clones.

few,TRBJ2-2,15,NA,TRBV7-9,TGTGCCAGCAGTTCTGGGGGCGCGGTCACCGGGGAGCTGTTTTTT,CASSSGGAVTGELFF
many,TRBJ2-5,12,NA,TRBV12-3/TRBV12-4,TGTGCCAGCAGCAAGGGGAGGGAGACCCAGTACTTC,CASSKGRETQYF
many,TRBJ2-4,13,NA,TRBV30,TGTGCCTGGAGTGTAACAAAGGGGAACATTCAGTACTTC,CAWSVTKGNIQYF
NA,TRBJ1-5,19,NA,TRBV28,TGCGCCAGCAGTTCCCCCTCAGGCAGAGGATGGATAAGCAATCAGCCCCAGCATTTT,CASSSPSGRGWISNQPQHF
many,TRBJ2-2,13,NA,TRBV28,TGTGCCAGCACGACGACAGTAGCCGGGGAGCTGTTTTTT,CASTTTVAGELFF
many,TRBJ2-5,16,NA,TRBV28,TGTGCCAGCAGTTCATCCCCCGGGGGTGGACAAGAGACCCAGTACTTC,CASSSSPGGGQETQYF
many,TRBJ2-7,16,TRBD1,TRBV20-1,TGCAGTGCTAGGGTCCGGGACAGGGGGCTGTCCTACGAGCAGTACTTC,CSARVRDRGLSYEQYF
many,TRBJ2-2,16,TRBD1,TRBV27,TGTGCCAGCACCGAGATACAGGGGTTGAACACCGGGGAGCTGTTTTTT,CASTEIQGLNTGELFF
many,TRBJ1-1,12,NA,TRBV19,TGTGCCAGTAGGGTCAGGGACACTGAAGCTTTCTTT,CASRVRDTEAFF
NA,TRBJ2-7,15,TRBD1,TRBV4-1,TGCGCCAGCAGCCGACCGGGACAGGGAACCTACGAGCAGTACTTC,CASSRPGQGTYEQYF
NA,TRBJ1-5,17,NA,TRBV10-3,TGTGCCATCAGTGAGTATTGGAAGGCTTCCTCTAATCAGCCCCAGCATTTT,CAISEYWKASSNQPQHF
NA,TRBJ1-1,15,NA,TRBV11-2,TGTGCCAGCAGCTTAGCCTCAGGGAGGGCCACTGAAGCTTTCTTT,CASSLASGRATEAFF
few,TRBJ1-2,14,NA,TRBV5-1,TGCGCCAGGAGAAGGGTAGGGACATCTAATGGCTACACCTTC,CARRRVGTSNGYTF
many,TRBJ1-6,14,TRBD1,TRBV28,TGTGCCAGCACCCAGGGGGGGAATAATTCACCCCTCCACTTT,CASTQGGNNSPLHF
many,TRBJ2-7,12,NA,TRBV20-1,TGCAGTGCTAGACCACAGGACTACGAGCAGTACTTC,CSARPQDYEQYF
few,TRBJ2-5,18,TRBD2,TRBV6-5,TGTGCCAGCAGTTACACGAAGACTAGCGGGACCCTGGGAGAGACCCAGTACTTC,CASSYTKTSGTLGETQYF
many,TRBJ1-5,15,NA,TRBV12-3/TRBV12-4,TGTGCCAGCAGTTTGTACGAATATAGCAATCAGCCCCAGCATTTT,CASSLYEYSNQPQHF